This TCR beta chain was identified during a study of T cell repertoires in cytomegalovirus infection. With regard to this clonotype: Its antigen is as yet unknown.

Study-wide findings and caveats: Based on cumulative public TCR beta family frequency, carriers of CMV plus the relevant HLA were identified. Across the ex vivo response, the dominant clonotypes were HLA-C-restricted CMV-specific TCR beta clonotypes.

Germline CDR1 is LGHNA and CDR2 is YNFKEQ. V lost 0 bases, J lost 4 bases, and 3 bases stayed unmatched. CDR3 size: 16 residues. TCRdb itself ran the reads through MiXCR, one entry per CDR3 protein. Among about 450,000 distinct CDR3 sequences listed, roughly 31% were seen once. The chain uses TRBV4-2 and TRBJ1-4; TRBD1 matches 9 bases. Sequenced input: PBMCs. This receptor was identified in a human donor in good health (CMV status not recorded). Some clones in this sample may be carry-over from other donors' samples. For the CDR3, the DNA is TGTGCCAGCAGCCAAGATAGGGGACAGGGTAATGAAAAACTGTTTTTT. Residues: CASSQDRGQGNEKLFF.